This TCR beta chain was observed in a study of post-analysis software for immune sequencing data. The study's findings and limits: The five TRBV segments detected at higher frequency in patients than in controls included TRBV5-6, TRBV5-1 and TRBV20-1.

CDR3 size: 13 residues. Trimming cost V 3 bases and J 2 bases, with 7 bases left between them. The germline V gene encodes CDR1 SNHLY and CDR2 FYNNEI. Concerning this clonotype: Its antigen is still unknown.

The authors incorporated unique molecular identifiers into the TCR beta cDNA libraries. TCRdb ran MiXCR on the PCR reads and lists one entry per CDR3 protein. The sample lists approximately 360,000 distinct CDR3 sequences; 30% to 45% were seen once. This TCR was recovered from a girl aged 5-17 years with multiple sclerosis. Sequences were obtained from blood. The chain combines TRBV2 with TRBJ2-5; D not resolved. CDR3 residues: CASSETNQETQYF. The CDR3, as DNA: TGTGCCAGCAGTGAGACAAATCAAGAGACCCAGTACTTC.